This TCR beta chain was obtained from a study of T cell responses to AZD1222 COVID-19 vaccine. Study details: Timing groups of about 4 and about 12 weeks for second doses were pooled. The study's findings and limits: Repertoires were sampled only after the peak T cell response. Only five to seven AZD1222 recipients were seropositive at baseline.

Assay: immunoSEQ multiplex PCR; the TCRdb copy retains only in-frame clones and omits some. The table includes 150,000 to 200,000 clones, 90% detected once. Trimming removed 2 bases from V and 0 bases from J, with 10 bases in between. Germline V gene lookup returns CDR1 SGHKS and CDR2 YYEKEE (reference sequence). CDR3 size: 15 residues. On this clone: The antigen remains unidentified.

The starting material was peripheral blood, obtained on day 0 of AZD1222 vaccination. The receptor's source is an adult in good health. The V and J genes are TRBV5-5 and TRBJ2-3; perhaps TRBD2 as D (6 bases). The DNA for the CDR3 is TGTGCCAGCAGCTTTGGGGACTTCAGCACAGATACGCAGTATTTT. This translates into CASSFGDFSTDTQYF.